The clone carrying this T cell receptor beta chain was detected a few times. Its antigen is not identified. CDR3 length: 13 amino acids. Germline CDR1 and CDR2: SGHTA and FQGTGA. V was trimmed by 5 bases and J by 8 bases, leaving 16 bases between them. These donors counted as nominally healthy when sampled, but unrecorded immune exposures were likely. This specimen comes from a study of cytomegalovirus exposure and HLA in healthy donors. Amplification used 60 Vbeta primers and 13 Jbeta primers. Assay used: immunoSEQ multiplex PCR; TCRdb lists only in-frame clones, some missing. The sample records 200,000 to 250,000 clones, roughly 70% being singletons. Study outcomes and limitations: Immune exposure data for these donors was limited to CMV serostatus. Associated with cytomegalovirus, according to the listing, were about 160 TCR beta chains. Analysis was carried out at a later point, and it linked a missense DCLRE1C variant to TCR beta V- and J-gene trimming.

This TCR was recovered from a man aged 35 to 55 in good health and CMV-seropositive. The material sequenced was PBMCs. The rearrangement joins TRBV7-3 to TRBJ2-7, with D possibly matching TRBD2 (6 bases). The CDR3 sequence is CASSDRPRGKQYF. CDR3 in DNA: TGTGCCAGCAGCGATAGGCCACGGGGGAAGCAGTACTTC.